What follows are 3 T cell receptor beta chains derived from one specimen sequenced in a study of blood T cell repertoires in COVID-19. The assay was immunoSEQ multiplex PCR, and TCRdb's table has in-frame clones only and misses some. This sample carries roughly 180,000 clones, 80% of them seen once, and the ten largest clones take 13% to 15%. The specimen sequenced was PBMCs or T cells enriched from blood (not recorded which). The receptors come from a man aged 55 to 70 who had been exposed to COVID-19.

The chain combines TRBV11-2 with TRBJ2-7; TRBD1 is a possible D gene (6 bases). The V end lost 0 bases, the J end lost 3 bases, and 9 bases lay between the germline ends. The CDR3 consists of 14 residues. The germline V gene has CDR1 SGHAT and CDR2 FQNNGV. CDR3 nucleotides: TGTGCCAGCAGCTTAGAGATACAGGGCTACGAGCAGTACTTC. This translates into CASSLEIQGYEQYF.

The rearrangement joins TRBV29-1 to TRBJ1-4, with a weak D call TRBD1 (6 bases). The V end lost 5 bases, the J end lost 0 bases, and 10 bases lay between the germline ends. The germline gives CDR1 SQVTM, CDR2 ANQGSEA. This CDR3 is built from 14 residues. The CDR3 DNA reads TGCAGCGTTCCCGCAGGGGCAACTAATGAAAAACTGTTTTTT. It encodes CSVPAGATNEKLFF.

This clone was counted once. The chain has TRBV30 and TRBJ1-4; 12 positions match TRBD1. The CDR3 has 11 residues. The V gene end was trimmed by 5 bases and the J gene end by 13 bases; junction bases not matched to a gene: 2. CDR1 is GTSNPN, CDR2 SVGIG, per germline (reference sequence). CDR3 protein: CAWGDRGLLFF. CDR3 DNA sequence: TGTGCCTGGGGGGACAGGGGGCTACTGTTTTTT.